Presented here are 21 T cell receptor beta chains from one specimen sequenced in a study of beta chain features in type 1 diabetes. The isolated RNA, all of it, was reverse transcribed, so expressed TCRB transcripts were what got sequenced. Using immunoSEQ multiplex PCR, the repertoire was profiled, and TCRdb retains in-frame clones only, with some absent. The sample yields 140,000 to 150,000 clones, 8% to 13% seen once. Sequencing used naive CD4+ T cells from blood. Every receptor here comes from a man between 18 and 35 years old in good health.

This clone was detected only a few times. CDR3 in amino acids: CASSLEGAGTEAFF. As DNA, the CDR3 is TGCGCCAGCAGCTTGGAGGGGGCGGGTACTGAAGCTTTCTTT. This sequence joins TRBV5-1 and TRBJ1-1; 7 positions match TRBD1. Trimming took 0 bases from V and 5 from J; bases not matched to a gene: 4. CDR1 is SGHRS, CDR2 YFSETQ, per germline. This CDR3 contains 14 residues.

This clone was seen at least ten times. The V and J genes are TRBV7-2 and TRBJ2-7; D is possibly TRBD1 (6 bases). CDR1 SGHTA and CDR2 FQGNSA come from the germline V gene. This CDR3 region has 14 residues. V was trimmed by 6 bases and J by 1 base, leaving 13 bases between them. In DNA, the CDR3 is TGTGCCAGCAGTCCGGACAGACCATCCTACGAGCAGTACTTC. Protein product: CASSPDRPSYEQYF.

The rearrangement links TRBV21-1 to TRBJ2-1; no DNA check was done on the table's D call, TRBD2. TRBV21-1 is a known pseudogene. CDR3 length: 16 amino acids. The CDR3 sequence: CASIHLGRDSYNEQFF. The CDR3 coding sequence is TGTGCCAGCATCCACTTAGGGAGGGACTCCTACAATGAGCAGTTCTTC.

This chain links TRBV2 with TRBJ2-7; 10 nucleotides line up with TRBD1. Germline lookup yields CDR1 SNHLY and CDR2 FYNNEI. V gave up 5 bases and J gave up 7 bases; unmatched junction bases: 11. The CDR3 totals 15 residues. CDR3 amino acids: CASSKRQGAVGEQYF. The CDR3 DNA reads as TGTGCCAGCAGTAAACGACAGGGGGCGGTGGGAGAGCAGTACTTC.

Only a few counts were recorded for this clone. One end of the junction varies from germline; a read error may be responsible. The gene calls are TRBV9 and TRBJ2-1; 8 bases line up with TRBD2. This CDR3 region has 15 residues. Per germline, CDR1 SGDLS and CDR2 YYNGEE. The DNA for the CDR3 is TGTGCCAGCGCACCCCCGGGGGGGTCCTATAATGAGCAGTTCTTC. Amino acid sequence: CASAPPGGSYNEQFF.

The genes are TRBV7-2 and TRBJ1-2; 8 bases align to TRBD1. CDR1 and CDR2 (germline): SGHTA, FQGNSA. The trim removed 5 bases at V and 7 bases at J, leaving 9 bases unmatched. CDR3 length: 14 residues. The CDR3 DNA reads TGTGCCAGCAGCCCGCAGGGGGCCCCCGGTGGCTACACCTTC. This codes for CASSPQGAPGGYTF.

This chain joins TRBV9 and TRBJ2-3, with D possibly being TRBD2 (5 bases). Trimming took off 2 bases at V and 5 bases at J, with 12 bases between the two ends. The germline gives CDR1 SGDLS, CDR2 YYNGEE. This CDR3 region has 14 residues. The CDR3 sequence: CASSVGLAVDTQYF. As DNA, the CDR3 is TGTGCCAGCAGCGTTGGGCTAGCCGTAGATACGCAGTATTTT.

In its sample, this clone was seen a few times. This sequence joins TRBV5-1 and TRBJ1-1; 7 bases line up with TRBD1. Germline V CDR1 and CDR2: SGHRS, YFSETQ. V was pared by 3 bases and J by 2 bases, with 4 bases of the junction left unmatched. This CDR3 has 14 residues. The CDR3 nucleotides are TGCGCCAGCAGCTCCCAGGGGGGCAACACTGAAGCTTTCTTT. Its protein is CASSSQGGNTEAFF. Variable domain in full (rest from reference TRBV5-1 and TRBJ1-1): KAGVTQTPRYLIKTRGQQVTLSCSPISGHRSVSWYQQTPGQGLQFLFEYFSETQRNKGNFPGRFSGRQFSNSRSEMNVSTLELGDSALYLCASSSQGGNTEAFFGQGTRLTVV.

This clone was recorded a few times. This chain's CDR3 is CASRDTSDTQYF. The DNA of the CDR3 is TGTGCCAGCCGGGACACTTCAGATACGCAGTATTTT. This sequence joins TRBV28 and TRBJ2-3; D is possibly TRBD1 (6 bases). Germline CDR1 is MDHEN and CDR2 is SYDVKM. Trimming cost V 8 bases and J 4 bases, with 10 bases left between them. The CDR3 runs 12 residues.

This clone was observed a handful of times. The chain has TRBV21-1 and TRBJ2-7; TRBD1 is the table's D call, not checked against the DNA. TRBV21-1 is annotated as a pseudogene. The CDR3 has 12 residues. Here the CDR3 reads CASKDRGREQYF. In nucleotides, the CDR3 is TGTGCCAGCAAGGACAGGGGGCGAGAGCAGTACTTC.

There are many counts of this clone. V usage is TRBV30 and J usage is TRBJ1-1; possible D gene TRBD1, 5 bases. The V and J ends lost 1 base and 1 base respectively, with 10 bases between them. The germline CDR1 and CDR2 sequences are GTSNPN and SVGIG (reference sequence). This CDR3 is 14 amino acids long. CDR3 sequence reads: CAWSAAGRNTEAFF. The DNA of the CDR3 is TGTGCCTGGAGTGCAGCAGGGCGGAACACTGAAGCTTTCTTT.

This clone was picked up a small number of times. The gene calls are TRBV6-4 and TRBJ1-5; D unresolved. Germline V gene sequence: CDR1 MRHNA, CDR2 SNTAGT. This CDR3 region has 14 residues. Trimming removed 3 bases from V and 4 bases from J, with 10 bases in between. The CDR3 reads CASSEIGGNQPQHF. The CDR3 DNA reads TGTGCCAGCAGTGAAATTGGAGGAAATCAGCCCCAGCATTTT.

This clone was seen only a few times. V gene TRBV4-3 combines with J gene TRBJ1-4; 9 nucleotides match TRBD1. The V and J ends lost 4 bases and 6 bases, in that order; junction bases with no gene match: 9. CDR3 length: 16 amino acids. Germline CDR1 LGHNA, CDR2 YSLEER. The DNA for the CDR3 is TGCGCCAGCAGCCCCCGCCGGGGACAGGGTGATGAAAAACTGTTTTTT. Protein product: CASSPRRGQGDEKLFF.

The chain recombines TRBV6-1 with TRBJ1-6; D is unclear. Trimming took off 0 bases at V and 6 bases at J, with 12 bases between the two ends. This CDR3 is built from 16 residues. CDR1 MNHNS and CDR2 SASEGT come from the germline V gene. The CDR3 DNA is TGTGCCAGCAGTGAAGCCCCCCAAATCGGTAATTCACCCCTCCACTTT. Translating gives CASSEAPQIGNSPLHF.

This clone is a singleton in its sample. The genes are TRBV9 and TRBJ2-1; D is undetermined. There are 14 residues in the CDR3. Germline values: CDR1 SGDLS, CDR2 YYNGEE. V was clipped by 3 bases and J by 1 base, with 8 bases between them. CDR3 in amino acids: CASSDAESYNEQFF. The CDR3 bases are TGTGCCAGCAGCGATGCGGAATCCTACAATGAGCAGTTCTTC.

This clone has only a few counts. V and J are TRBV15 and TRBJ1-1; 7 positions agree with TRBD1. There are 15 residues in the CDR3. Germline CDR1 LNHNV, CDR2 YYDKDF (reference sequence). With 3 bases clipped from V and 0 bases from J, the junction kept 4 bases outside the gene matches. The CDR3 DNA reads as TGTGCCACCAGCAGGGGACAGTTCATGAACACTGAAGCTTTCTTT. Translated, it gives CATSRGQFMNTEAFF.

V usage is TRBV19 and J usage is TRBJ2-2, with D maybe TRBD1 (6 bases). V was clipped by 7 bases and J by 4 bases, with 13 bases between them. CDR3 length: 14 residues. Germline lookup yields CDR1 LNHDA and CDR2 SQIVND (reference sequence). CDR3 amino acids: CASIKQGGTGELFF. DNA of the CDR3: TGTGCCAGTATTAAACAGGGTGGCACCGGGGAGCTGTTTTTT.

The V and J genes are TRBV6-1 and TRBJ1-6; D is uncertain. Deletions cut 3 bases from V and 7 bases from J, with 19 bases between. The CDR3 is made up of 17 amino acids. Germline-derived CDR1 and CDR2 are MNHNS and SASEGT. CDR3 protein: CASSDRGDTRGNSPLHF. DNA of the CDR3: TGTGCCAGCAGTGATCGGGGTGACACCCGAGGGAATTCACCCCTCCACTTT.

This clone was picked up many times. The chain combines TRBV7-9 with TRBJ2-6; 9 bases align to TRBD1. Per the germline V gene, CDR1 is SEHNR and CDR2 is FQNEAQ (reference sequence). The CDR3 totals 17 residues. The trim removed 2 bases at V and 1 base at J, leaving 3 bases unmatched. This chain's CDR3 is CASSLTGGASGANVLTF. The CDR3 DNA sequence: TGTGCCAGCAGCTTAACAGGGGGCGCTTCTGGGGCCAACGTCCTGACTTTC.

In its sample, this clone was seen once. V is TRBV7-7 and J is TRBJ1-2, with TRBD1 as a possible D gene (6 bases). This CDR3 is built from 20 residues. Germline CDR1 reads SSHAT; CDR2 reads FNYEAQ (reference sequence). Trimming stripped 2 bases from V and 5 bases from J, with 30 bases between. In DNA form, the CDR3 reads TGTGCCAGCAGCTTACGAATAACCCCGGCCCCGCAGGGGAATCGGTATGGCTACACCTTC. It translates to CASSLRITPAPQGNRYGYTF.

CDR3 sequence reads: CAWSPQGNYGYTF. The CDR3 nucleotides are TGTGCCTGGAGTCCCCAGGGAAACTATGGCTACACCTTC. The rearrangement uses TRBV30 and TRBJ1-2; possibly TRBD1 for D (5 bases). Trimming shortened V by 2 bases and J by 2 bases, and 9 bases separated the two germline ends. CDR3 length: 13 residues. The germline V gene has CDR1 GTSNPN and CDR2 SVGIG (reference sequence).